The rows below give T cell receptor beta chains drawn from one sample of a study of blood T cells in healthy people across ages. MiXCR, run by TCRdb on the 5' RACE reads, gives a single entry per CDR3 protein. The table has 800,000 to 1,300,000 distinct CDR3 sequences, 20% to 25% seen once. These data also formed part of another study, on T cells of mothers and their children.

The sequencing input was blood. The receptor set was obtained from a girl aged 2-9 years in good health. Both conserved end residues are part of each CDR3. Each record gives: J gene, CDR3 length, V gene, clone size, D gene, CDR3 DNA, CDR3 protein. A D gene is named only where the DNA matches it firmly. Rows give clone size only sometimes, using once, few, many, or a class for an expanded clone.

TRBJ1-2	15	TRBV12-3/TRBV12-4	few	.	TGTGCCAGCAGCCTTAGGCGACCGCCTCTCTATGGCTACACCTTC	CASSLRRPPLYGYTF
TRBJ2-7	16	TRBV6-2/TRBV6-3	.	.	TGTGCCAGCAGCTCAGAGGGGCAGGATCCCTCCTACGAGCAGTACTTC	CASSSEGQDPSYEQYF
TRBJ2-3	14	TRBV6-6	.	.	TGTGCCAGCAGTCAGACCCTGCCAACAGATACGCAGTATTTT	CASSQTLPTDTQYF
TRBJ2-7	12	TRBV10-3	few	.	TGTGCCGCCACAGGGAGCTCCTACGAGCAGTACTTC	CAATGSSYEQYF
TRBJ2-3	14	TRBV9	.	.	TGTGCCAGCAGCGTACAACAGACCACAGATACGCAGTATTTT	CASSVQQTTDTQYF
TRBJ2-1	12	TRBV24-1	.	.	TGTGCCACCAGTGATTATGGTAATGAGCAGTTCTTC	CATSDYGNEQFF
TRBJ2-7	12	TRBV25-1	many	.	TGTGCCAGCAGTGAGGGACCCTACGAGCAGTACTTC	CASSEGPYEQYF
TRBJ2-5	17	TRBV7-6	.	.	TGTGCCAGCAGCTTTCGCACGGACCGGGGGGCTGGGGAGACCCAGTACTTC	CASSFRTDRGAGETQYF
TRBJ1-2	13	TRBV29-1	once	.	TGCAGCGCTGCTTCACAGGACCCCTATGGCTACACCTTC	CSAASQDPYGYTF
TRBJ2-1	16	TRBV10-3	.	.	TGTGCCATCAGGGGGCAGGGCCTCCCATCCGACAATGAGCAGTTCTTC	CAIRGQGLPSDNEQFF
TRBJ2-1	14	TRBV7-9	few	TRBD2	TGTGCCAGCAGCCATGGACTAGCGGGCTTTGAGCAGTTCTTC	CASSHGLAGFEQFF
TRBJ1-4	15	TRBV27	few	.	TGTGCCAGCAGTTCGAGGGGGGTGGAGGAAGAAAAACTGTTTTTT	CASSSRGVEEEKLFF
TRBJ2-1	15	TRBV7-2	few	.	TGTGCCAGCAGCTTAACGGTACTCTCCTACAATGAGCAGTTCTTC	CASSLTVLSYNEQFF
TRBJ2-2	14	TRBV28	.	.	TGTGCCAGCAGTTTATCGGCGAACACCGGGGAGCTGTTTTTT	CASSLSANTGELFF
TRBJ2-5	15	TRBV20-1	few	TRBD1	TGCAGTGCTCTAGGGACAGACAGGGAAAGGGAGACCCAGTACTTC	CSALGTDRERETQYF
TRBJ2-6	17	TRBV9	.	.	TGTGCCAGCGCGGAAGCCCACGAGAGCTCTGGGGCCAACGTCCTGACTTTC	CASAEAHESSGANVLTF
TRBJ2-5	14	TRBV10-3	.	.	TGTGCCATCTCGCGAGCGGGTGGCAAAGAGACCCAGTACTTC	CAISRAGGKETQYF
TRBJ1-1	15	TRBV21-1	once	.	TGTGCCAGCAGCAAAGCAGGACAGTCGAACACTGAAGCTTTCTTT	CASSKAGQSNTEAFF
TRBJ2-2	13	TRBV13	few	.	TGTGCCAGCAGCCACCTTATTACCGGGGAGCTGTTTTTT	CASSHLITGELFF
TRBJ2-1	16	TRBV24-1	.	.	TGTGCCACCAGTGATTCCCTGGGGGGCCCCCTAAATGAGCAGTTCTTC	CATSDSLGGPLNEQFF
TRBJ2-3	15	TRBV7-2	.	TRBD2	TGTGCCAGCAGCCCCCTGCCGGGGGGAGAAGATACGCAGTATTTT	CASSPLPGGEDTQYF
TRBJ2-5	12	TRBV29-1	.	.	TGCAGCGTTGGACCCGGCGGAGAGACCCAGTACTTC	CSVGPGGETQYF
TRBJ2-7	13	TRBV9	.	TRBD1	TGTGCCAGCAGCGCTGCCGGGACAGGGTTTGAGTACTTC	CASSAAGTGFEYF
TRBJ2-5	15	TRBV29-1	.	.	TGCAGCGTTGAAGATGGGTGGACAGCTCAAGAGACCCAGTACTTC	CSVEDGWTAQETQYF
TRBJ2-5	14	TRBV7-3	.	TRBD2	TGTGCCAGCAGCTCCATGGGAGGGGAAGAGACCCAGTACTTC	CASSSMGGEETQYF
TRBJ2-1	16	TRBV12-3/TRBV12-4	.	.	TGTGCCAGCAGTTTAGGGCTAGTCACACTTGGCAATGAGCAGTTCTTC	CASSLGLVTLGNEQFF
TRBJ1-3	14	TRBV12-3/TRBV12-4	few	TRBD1	TGTGCCAGCAGTTTTGGACAGGTCAGGGACTCGGTATATTTT	CASSFGQVRDSVYF
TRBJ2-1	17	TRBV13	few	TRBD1	TGTGCCAGCAGCACCCGACAGGGGTTGCACTCCTACAATGAGCAGTTCTTC	CASSTRQGLHSYNEQFF
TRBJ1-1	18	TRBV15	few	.	TGTGCCACCAGCAGAACGCGGGCTACTCCAGGGGCAAACACTGAAGCTTTCTTT	CATSRTRATPGANTEAFF
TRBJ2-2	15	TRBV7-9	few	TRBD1	TGTGCCAGCAGCCCCCGGGACAGGGCCACCGGGGAGCTGTTTTTT	CASSPRDRATGELFF
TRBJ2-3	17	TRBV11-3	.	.	TGTGCCAGCAGCCCCACGGACGGCCGATCCAGCACAGATACGCAGTATTTT	CASSPTDGRSSTDTQYF
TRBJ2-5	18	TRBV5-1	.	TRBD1	TGCGCCAGCATGTCACGAACAGGGGGTGGATTGGACCAAGAGACCCAGTACTTC	CASMSRTGGGLDQETQYF
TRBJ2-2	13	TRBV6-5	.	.	TGTGCCAGCAGTTACGTGTCCTCCGGGGAGCTGTTTTTT	CASSYVSSGELFF
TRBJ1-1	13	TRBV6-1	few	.	TGTGCCAGCAATGCACCCCCTAACACTGAAGCTTTCTTT	CASNAPPNTEAFF
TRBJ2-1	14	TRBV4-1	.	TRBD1	TGCGCCAGCAGCCGACAGGGGGCCCCAAATGAGCAGTTCTTC	CASSRQGAPNEQFF
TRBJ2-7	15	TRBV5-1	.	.	TGCGCCAGCAGCCACCGGGACGGACTAAACTACGAGCAGTACTTC	CASSHRDGLNYEQYF
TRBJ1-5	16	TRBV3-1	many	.	TGTGCCAGCAGCCCAGAAGGGGGGTCGGGCAATCAGCCCCAGCATTTT	CASSPEGGSGNQPQHF
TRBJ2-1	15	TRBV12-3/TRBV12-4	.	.	TGTGCCAGCAGCCCGCCGGGACACCTATCCCATGAGCAGTTCTTC	CASSPPGHLSHEQFF
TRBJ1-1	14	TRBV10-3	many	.	TGTGCCATCAGTGAGTACAGGGATAACACTGAAGCTTTCTTT	CAISEYRDNTEAFF
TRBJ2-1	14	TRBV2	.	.	TGTGCCAGCAGTGTAATGGGTAACAACAATGAGCAGTTCTTC	CASSVMGNNNEQFF